This TCR beta chain was obtained from a study of blood T cell repertoires in COVID-19. Only in-frame clones appear in the TCRdb table, and some are missing; sequencing was by immunoSEQ multiplex PCR. In the table there are some 80,000 clones, 86% of which are singletons. The V gene's germline CDR1 is SNHLY and CDR2 FYNNEI. The CDR3 runs 13 residues. Germline trimming cut 7 bases from V and 6 bases from J; bases unmatched to any gene: 7. This clone was counted a few times. The chain joins TRBV2 to TRBJ1-1; TRBD1 matches 8 bases. This TCR came from a woman of 80 years or more in a cohort sampled during active or convalescent COVID-19. Input material: peripheral blood. The DNA of the CDR3 is TGTGCCAGCAACGACGGACAGGGCGCTGAAGCTTTCTTT. The encoded protein is CASNDGQGAEAFF.